Listed below are T cell receptor beta chains from one sample, sequenced in a study of T cells in localized non-small cell lung cancer. The data were produced by immunoSEQ multiplex PCR, yet TCRdb's version contains in-frame clones alone and is incomplete. The sample has almost 950 clones; nearly 20% are singletons. Specimen: lung tumor tissue, collected before any cancer treatment. The source is a male donor at least 60 years old with stage I lung adenocarcinoma. Each CDR3 is given with its conserved first and last residue. The D gene is left open where the match is weak. Size is stated for part of the rows, as once, few or many counts, or as a class when the clone is expanded.

TRBJ2-7	TRBV6-8	few	NA	TGTGCCAGCAGTTCCATTCCAACCTACGAGCAGTACTTC	CASSSIPTYEQYF
TRBJ2-2	TRBV6-8	few	TRBD1	TGTGCCAGCAGTGACAGGGGCACCGGGGAGCTGTTTTTT	CASSDRGTGELFF
TRBJ1-5	TRBV28	NA	TRBD1	TGTGCCAGCAGCTCTACGGACAGGCCAGTTGAGCCCCAGCATTTT	CASSSTDRPVEPQHF
TRBJ2-1	TRBV6-8	NA	NA	TGTGCCAGCAGTTACTCCTCGGGGGCGCGCAATGAGCAGTTCTTC	CASSYSSGARNEQFF
TRBJ2-1	TRBV9	NA	NA	TGTGCCAGCAGCACTGCCACCTACAATGAGCAGTTCTTC	CASSTATYNEQFF
TRBJ1-2	TRBV11-3	few	NA	TGTGCCAGCAGCTTGGCAAGCACCCCCAGCTCCATCTATGGCTACACCTTC	CASSLASTPSSIYGYTF
TRBJ1-2	TRBV6-8	few	NA	TGTGCCAGCAGTGAGACTTTAGCAGGGAGCGCTGCTTTCTATGGCTACACCTTC	CASSETLAGSAAFYGYTF
TRBJ1-5	TRBV30	few	TRBD1	TGTGCCTGGAGCCAACGGACAGGGGTATACAATCAGCCCCAGCATTTT	CAWSQRTGVYNQPQHF
TRBJ2-7	TRBV28	NA	TRBD1	TGTGCCAGTTCCGGGACAGGGGGCTACGAGCAGTACTTC	CASSGTGGYEQYF
TRBJ1-4	TRBV28	NA	NA	TGTGCCAGCAGTCCCGGGCCACAAAAACTGTTTTTT	CASSPGPQKLFF
TRBJ2-7	TRBV6-8	few	NA	TGTGCCCAACGCCCGTCCCCCGGACCTACAGCCTACGAGCAGTACTTC	CAQRPSPGPTAYEQYF
TRBJ2-5	TRBV11-3	large	TRBD2	TGTGCCAGCAGCTCGCAAGGGACTAGCGGGAGTGCAGAGACCCAGTACTTC	CASSSQGTSGSAETQYF
TRBJ1-1	TRBV19	NA	TRBD1	TGTGCCAGTAGTATGAGGCGGACAGGGGGCGGCACTGAAGCTTTCTTT	CASSMRRTGGGTEAFF
TRBJ1-2	TRBV19	NA	NA	TGTGCCAGTAAGGCAGAGACTAACTATGGCTACACCTTC	CASKAETNYGYTF
TRBJ1-6	TRBV11-3	NA	TRBD1	TGTGCCAGCAGCTCCCTACAGGGGGCTTATTCACCCCTCCACTTT	CASSSLQGAYSPLHF
TRBJ1-2	TRBV28	NA	TRBD1	TGTGCCAGCAGTTTACACACAGGGGGCGGAGGCTACACCTTC	CASSLHTGGGGYTF
TRBJ2-3	TRBV6-8	few	TRBD1	TGTGCCAGCACCATGACAGGGGTGACAGATACGCAGTATTTT	CASTMTGVTDTQYF
TRBJ1-4	TRBV9	few	NA	TGTGCCAGCGAGAACAGGGTTGAAAAACTGTTTTTT	CASENRVEKLFF
TRBJ1-3	TRBV5-1	NA	NA	TGCGCCAGCAGCATTGGACCGCCGAGCTCTGGAAACACCATATATTTT	CASSIGPPSSGNTIYF
TRBJ2-2	TRBV6-8	medium-sized	TRBD1	TGTGCCGGACAGGGACAGTTATGGGTCGGGGAGCTGTTTTTT	CAGQGQLWVGELFF
TRBJ2-5	TRBV4-1	NA	TRBD2	TGCGCCAGCAGCTCACCGGGACTAGCGGGGGGCCCCGGGCAAGAGACCCAGTACTTC	CASSSPGLAGGPGQETQYF
TRBJ1-1	TRBV6-8	few	NA	TGTGCCTCCACCCGGCAGGAAGCCACTGAAGCTTTCTTT	CASTRQEATEAFF
TRBJ1-1	TRBV6-8	few	NA	TGTGCCAGCAGGAGGGGTGGGGGAACTGAAGCTTTCTTT	CASRRGGGTEAFF
TRBJ1-2	TRBV6-8	large	NA	TGTGCCAGCAGTTACTCGACACAGGGAGGAATTGGGTCCGGCTACACCTTC	CASSYSTQGGIGSGYTF
TRBJ2-1	TRBV4-1	medium-sized	NA	TGCGCCAGCAGCCAAGTACAGAATGATGGGCAGTTCTTC	CASSQVQNDGQFF
TRBJ1-1	TRBV18	NA	TRBD1	TGTGCCAGCTCACCAACGGGACAGCGCTTGAACACTGAAGCTTTCTTT	CASSPTGQRLNTEAFF
TRBJ1-3	TRBV12-2	NA	NA	TGTGCCACCGTGGGACACTGGTACTCTGGAAACACCATATATTTT	CATVGHWYSGNTIYF
TRBJ1-2	TRBV4-1	NA	TRBD1	TGCGCCAGCAGCCAGGGGATGGGACAGGTCGGTGGCTACACCTTC	CASSQGMGQVGGYTF
TRBJ1-3	TRBV18	NA	NA	TGTGCCAGCTCACCGCGCGTAGAGCCTGGAAACACCATATATTTT	CASSPRVEPGNTIYF
TRBJ2-7	TRBV7-2	NA	TRBD1	TGTGCCAGCAGCGTGGACAGGGGTCGGTGGCAGTACTTC	CASSVDRGRWQYF
TRBJ2-1	TRBV29-1	NA	TRBD2	TGCAGCGGCGGGACTAGCGGATTCTACGATGAGCAGTTCTTC	CSGGTSGFYDEQFF
TRBJ2-5	TRBV9	NA	NA	TGTGCCAGCAACACCCGACTCCCTAGGGAGACCCAGTACTTC	CASNTRLPRETQYF
TRBJ2-4	TRBV23-1	NA	TRBD1	TGCGCCAGCAGACCGACAGGGATAGACTCCCCGTACTTC	CASRPTGIDSPYF
TRBJ1-1	TRBV18	NA	NA	TGTGCCAGCTTCCGGGGCACCTCGAGGGGTAACACTGAAGCTTTCTTT	CASFRGTSRGNTEAFF
TRBJ1-1	TRBV18	NA	NA	TGTGCCAGCTCACCCTACGGGGAGGGTGGACCAAACACTGAAGCTTTCTTT	CASSPYGEGGPNTEAFF
TRBJ1-2	TRBV30	few	NA	TGTGCCTGGAGTGTGAAAAACGGAGGCTACACCTTC	CAWSVKNGGYTF
TRBJ1-6	TRBV6-8	few	NA	TGTGCCAGCAGTGACCGGACAGCCTCCTCTTCACCCCTCCACTTT	CASSDRTASSSPLHF
TRBJ1-1	TRBV12-5	NA	NA	TGTGCTAGTGGTCCGTCCACCTCCAGACTGAACATGAACACTGAAGCTTTCTTT	CASGPSTSRLNMNTEAFF
TRBJ2-3	TRBV9	medium-sized	TRBD2	TGTGCCAGCAGCGGTGGGACTAGCGGCATGACAGATACGCAGTATTTT	CASSGGTSGMTDTQYF
TRBJ1-2	TRBV28	few	NA	TGTGCCAGCAGTTTATGGGGGGACTATGGCTACACCTTC	CASSLWGDYGYTF
TRBJ1-1	TRBV9	NA	TRBD1	TGTGCCAGCAGCCCTACCGTGGGACAGCTACGGACTGAAGCTTTCTTT	CASSPTVGQLRTEAFF
TRBJ1-3	TRBV28	NA	NA	TGTGCCAGCAGTTTCAACCTTGGAAACACCATATATTTT	CASSFNLGNTIYF